Sequencing of this TCR beta chain was carried out in a study of control samples from healthy donors and cancer patients. Sequencing was performed with immunoSEQ multiplex PCR; in TCRdb, only in-frame clones are kept and a portion is missing. The data show 85,000 to 90,000 clones, 85% seen once. The TCR comes from a woman between 35 and 50 years old in good health. Sequencing used blood.

The CDR3 bases are TGTGCCTGGAGTCACGATAGCAATCAGCCCCAGCATTTT. Amino acids: CAWSHDSNQPQHF. The chain combines TRBV30 with TRBJ1-5; no firm D call. Per the germline V gene, CDR1 is GTSNPN and CDR2 is SVGIG (reference sequence). Trimming took 2 bases from V and 0 from J, leaving 5 bases between them. This CDR3 region has 13 residues.